The rows below give T cell receptor beta chains drawn from one sample of a study of blood T cells in healthy people across ages. TCRdb fed the 5' RACE reads into MiXCR, producing one record per CDR3 protein. Altogether roughly 500,000 distinct CDR3 sequences are present, approximately 30% being singletons, with the ten largest covering less than 20%. Source material: blood. Receptor source: a woman aged 70 to 79 in good health. Each CDR3 is given without its conserved first and last residue. The order of the fields is V gene, J gene, CDR3 protein.

TRBV7-2	TRBJ2-7	ASSFDQGHSYGQY
TRBV5-1	TRBJ2-2	ASSVSGTGSGELF
TRBV9	TRBJ2-7	ASSPDLGSSYEQY
TRBV6-5	TRBJ1-1	ASSYSNTKAF
TRBV9	TRBJ2-7	ASSVGLPPYEQY
TRBV20-1	TRBJ2-1	SARGGGWSEQF
TRBV5-1	TRBJ1-4	ASSKGTDEKLF
TRBV5-1	TRBJ1-2	ASSETGFYGYT
TRBV9	TRBJ1-1	ASSVGKAAAF
TRBV29-1	TRBJ1-2	SVEKTGGAANYGYT